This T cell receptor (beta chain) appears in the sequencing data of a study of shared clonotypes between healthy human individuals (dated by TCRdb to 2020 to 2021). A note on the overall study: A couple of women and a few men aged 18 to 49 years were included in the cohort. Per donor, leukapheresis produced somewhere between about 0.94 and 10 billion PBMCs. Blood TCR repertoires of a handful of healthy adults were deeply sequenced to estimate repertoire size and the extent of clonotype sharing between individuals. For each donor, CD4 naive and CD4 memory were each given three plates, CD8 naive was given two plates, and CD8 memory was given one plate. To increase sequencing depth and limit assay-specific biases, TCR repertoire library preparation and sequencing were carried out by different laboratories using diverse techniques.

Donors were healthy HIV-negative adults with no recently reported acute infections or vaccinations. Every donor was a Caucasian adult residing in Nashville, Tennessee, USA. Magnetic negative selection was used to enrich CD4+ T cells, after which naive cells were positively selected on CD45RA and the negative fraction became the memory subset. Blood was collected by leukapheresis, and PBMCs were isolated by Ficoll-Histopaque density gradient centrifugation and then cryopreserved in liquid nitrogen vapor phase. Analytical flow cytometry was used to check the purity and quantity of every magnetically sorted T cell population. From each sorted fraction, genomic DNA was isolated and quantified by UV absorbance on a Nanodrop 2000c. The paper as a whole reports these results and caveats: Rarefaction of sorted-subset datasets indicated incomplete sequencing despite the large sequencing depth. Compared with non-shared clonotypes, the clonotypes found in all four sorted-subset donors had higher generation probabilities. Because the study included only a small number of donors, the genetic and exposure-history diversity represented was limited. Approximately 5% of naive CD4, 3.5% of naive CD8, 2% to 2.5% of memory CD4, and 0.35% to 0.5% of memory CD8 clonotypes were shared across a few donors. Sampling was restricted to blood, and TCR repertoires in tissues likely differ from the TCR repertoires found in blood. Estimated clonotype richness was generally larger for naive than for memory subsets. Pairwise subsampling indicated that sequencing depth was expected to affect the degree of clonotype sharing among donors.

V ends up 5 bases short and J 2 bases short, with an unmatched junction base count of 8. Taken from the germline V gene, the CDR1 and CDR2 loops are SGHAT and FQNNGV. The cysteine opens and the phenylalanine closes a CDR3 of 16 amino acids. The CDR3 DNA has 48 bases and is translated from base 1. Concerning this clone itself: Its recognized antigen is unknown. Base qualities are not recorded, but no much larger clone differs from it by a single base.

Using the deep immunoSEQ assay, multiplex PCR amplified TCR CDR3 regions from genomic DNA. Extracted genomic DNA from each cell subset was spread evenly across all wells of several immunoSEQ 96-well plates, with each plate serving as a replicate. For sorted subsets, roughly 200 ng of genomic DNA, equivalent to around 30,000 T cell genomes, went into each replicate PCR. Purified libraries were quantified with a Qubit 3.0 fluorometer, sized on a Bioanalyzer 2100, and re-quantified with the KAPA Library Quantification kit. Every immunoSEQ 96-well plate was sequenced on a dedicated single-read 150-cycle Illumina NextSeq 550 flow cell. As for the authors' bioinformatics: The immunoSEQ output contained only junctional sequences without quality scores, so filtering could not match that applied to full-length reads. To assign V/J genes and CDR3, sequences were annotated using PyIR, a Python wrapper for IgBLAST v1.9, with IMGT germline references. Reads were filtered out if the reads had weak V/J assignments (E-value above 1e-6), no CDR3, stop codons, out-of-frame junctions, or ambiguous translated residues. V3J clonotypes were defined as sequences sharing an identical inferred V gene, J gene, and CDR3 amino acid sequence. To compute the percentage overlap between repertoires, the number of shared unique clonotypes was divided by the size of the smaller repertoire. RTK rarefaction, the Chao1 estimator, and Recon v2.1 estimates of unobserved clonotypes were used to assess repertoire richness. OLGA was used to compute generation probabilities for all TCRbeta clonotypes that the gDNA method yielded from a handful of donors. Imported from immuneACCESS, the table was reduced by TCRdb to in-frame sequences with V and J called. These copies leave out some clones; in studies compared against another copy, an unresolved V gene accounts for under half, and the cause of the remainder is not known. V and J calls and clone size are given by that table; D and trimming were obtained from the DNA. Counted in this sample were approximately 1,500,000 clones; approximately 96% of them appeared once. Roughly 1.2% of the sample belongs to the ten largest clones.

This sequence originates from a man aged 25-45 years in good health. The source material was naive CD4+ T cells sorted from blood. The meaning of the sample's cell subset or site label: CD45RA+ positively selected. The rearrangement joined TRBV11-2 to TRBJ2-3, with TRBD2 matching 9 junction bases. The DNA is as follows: TGTGCCAGCAGCAGAAGAGCGGGAGGCATCACAGATACGCAGTATTTT. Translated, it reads CASSRRAGGITDTQYF.